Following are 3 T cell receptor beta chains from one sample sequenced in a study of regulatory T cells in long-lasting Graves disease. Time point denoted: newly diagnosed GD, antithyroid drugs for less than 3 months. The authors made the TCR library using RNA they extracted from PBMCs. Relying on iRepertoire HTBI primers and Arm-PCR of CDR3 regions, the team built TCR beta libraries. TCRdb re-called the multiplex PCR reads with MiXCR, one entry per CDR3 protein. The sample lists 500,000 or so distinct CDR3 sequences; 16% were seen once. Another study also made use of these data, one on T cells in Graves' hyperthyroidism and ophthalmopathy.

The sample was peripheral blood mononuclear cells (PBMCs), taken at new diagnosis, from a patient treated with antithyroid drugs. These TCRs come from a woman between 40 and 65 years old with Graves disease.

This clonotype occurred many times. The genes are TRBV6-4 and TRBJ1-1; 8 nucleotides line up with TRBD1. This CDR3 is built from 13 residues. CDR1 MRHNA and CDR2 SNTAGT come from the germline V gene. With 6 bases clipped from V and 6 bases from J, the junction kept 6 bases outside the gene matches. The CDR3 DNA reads TGTGCCAGCAGCCACGGACAGGGCTCTGAAGCTTTCTTT. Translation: CASSHGQGSEAFF.

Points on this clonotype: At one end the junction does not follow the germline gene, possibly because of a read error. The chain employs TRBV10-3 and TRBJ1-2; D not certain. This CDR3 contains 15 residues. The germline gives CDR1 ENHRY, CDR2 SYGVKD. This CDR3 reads CAISESPGDNYGYTF. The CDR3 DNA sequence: TGTGCCATCAGTGAGTCCCCTGGCGATAACTATGGTTACACCTTC.

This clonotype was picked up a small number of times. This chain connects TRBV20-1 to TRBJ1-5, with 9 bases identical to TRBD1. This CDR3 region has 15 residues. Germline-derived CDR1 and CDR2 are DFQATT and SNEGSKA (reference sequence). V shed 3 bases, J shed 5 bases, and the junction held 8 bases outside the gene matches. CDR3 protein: CSARGGQGSHQPQHF. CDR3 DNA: TGCAGTGCTAGGGGGGGACAGGGTTCTCATCAGCCCCAGCATTTT.